Below, 16 T cell receptor beta chains from the same sample are listed, as sequenced in a study of low-dose radiotherapy and immunotherapy resistance in tumors. Priming of first-strand cDNA relied on TRAV- and TRBV-specific primers (covering alpha and beta chains). For amplifying TCRs, the PCR ran for 15 to 20 cycles with Phusion, which was used together with a constant-region primer and the adapter on the V primers. TCRdb recomputed calls from the reads with MiXCR, one row per CDR3 protein. The sample lists around 69,000 distinct CDR3 sequences, about a third occurring once. Time point indicated: before trial treatment. The input for sequencing was PBMCs, taken before treatment. Every receptor here comes from a female donor with ovarian cancer.

This clonotype came up many times. V is TRBV13 and J is TRBJ2-1; D may be TRBD2 (5 bases). Trimming removed 1 base from V and 0 bases from J, with 7 bases in between. Germline CDR1 reads PRHDT; CDR2 reads FYEKMQ (reference sequence). The CDR3 has 15 residues. This chain's CDR3 is CASSLAGSSYNEQFF. The CDR3 nucleotides read TGTGCCAGCAGCTTAGCGGGGAGCTCCTACAATGAGCAGTTCTTC. The variable domain in full, with the rest retrieved from reference TRBV13 and TRBJ2-1, is AAGVIQSPRHLIKEKRETATLKCYPIPRHDTVYWYQQGPGQDPQFLISFYEKMQSDKGSIPDRFSAQQFSDYHSELNMSSLELGDSALYFCASSLAGSSYNEQFFGPGTRLTVL.

This rearrangement joins TRBV7-6 to TRBJ2-3; perhaps TRBD1 as D (5 bases). This CDR3 is built from 15 residues. Trimming pared 5 bases from V and 0 bases from J, leaving 12 bases between. Germline-derived CDR1 and CDR2 are SGHVS and FNYEAQ. The CDR3 DNA reads TGTGCCAGCAGCAGATTCTGGGGCAGCACAGATACGCAGTATTTT. Amino acid sequence: CASSRFWGSTDTQYF.

Comment on this clonotype: This is likely an artifact of a read error, given a far larger clone one base away. The chain uses TRBV7-8 and TRBJ2-1; 7 positions agree with TRBD2. V lost 1 base to trimming and J lost 8 bases; unmatched junction nucleotides: 8. The germline V gene has CDR1 SGHVS and CDR2 FQNEAQ. This CDR3 has 15 residues. The CDR3, as DNA: TGTGCCAGCAGCTTAGTGGCTAGCGGTCAAGATGAGCAGTTCTTC. Translating it yields CASSLVASGQDEQFF.

V is TRBV7-8 and J is TRBJ1-3; D gene unclear. This CDR3 contains 15 residues. V lost 2 bases and J lost 4, with 12 bases in between. Germline lookup yields CDR1 SGHVS and CDR2 FQNEAQ. The CDR3 sequence is CASSLKRSLGNTIYF. The CDR3 DNA sequence: TGTGCCAGCAGCTTAAAACGAAGTCTCGGAAACACCATATATTTT.

This chain links TRBV4-1 with TRBJ2-1; TRBD2 matches at 9 bases. Trimming removed 1 base from V and 4 bases from J; junction bases left unmatched: 2. Germline values: CDR1 MGHRA, CDR2 YSYEKL. The CDR3 consists of 15 residues. CDR3 nucleotides: TGCGCCAGCAGCCAAGTTAGCGGGGGTTACAATGAGCAGTTCTTC. This translates into CASSQVSGGYNEQFF.

This clonotype came up a few times. The chain employs TRBV28 and TRBJ1-1; D is uncertain. Per germline, CDR1 MDHEN and CDR2 SYDVKM. CDR3 length: 15 residues. V was pared by 4 bases and J by 0 bases, with 12 bases between. The DNA for the CDR3 is TGTGCCAGCAGTTGGGAAGTCGCGATGAACACTGAAGCTTTCTTT. Translating it yields CASSWEVAMNTEAFF.

This clonotype was found many times. CDR3 DNA sequence: TGTGCCAGCAGCACCCTGACAGGAGATACGCAGTATTTT. Encoded protein: CASSTLTGDTQYF. The chain has TRBV6-6 and TRBJ2-3; maybe TRBD1 (6 bases). Trimming pared 6 bases from V and 5 bases from J, leaving 12 bases between. The CDR3 extends over 13 amino acids. CDR1 and CDR2 (germline): MNHNY, SVGAGI (reference sequence).

The chain recombines TRBV19 with TRBJ1-1; D gene unclear. V lost 2 bases and J lost 5, with 12 bases in between. CDR3 length: 14 amino acids. CDR1 and CDR2 from the germline V gene are LNHDA and SQIVND (reference sequence). The CDR3 protein is CASSIKEVGTEAFF. The CDR3 region has the DNA TGTGCCAGTAGTATAAAAGAAGTAGGGACTGAAGCTTTCTTT. Supplemented by reference TRBV19 and TRBJ1-1, the full variable domain reads DGGITQSPKYLFRKEGQNVTLSCEQNLNHDAMYWYRQDPGQGLRLIYYSQIVNDFQKGDIAEGYSVSREKKESFPLTVTSAQKNPTAFYLCASSIKEVGTEAFFGQGTRLTVV.

This clonotype came up many times. This chain connects TRBV6-1 to TRBJ1-5; 7 bases agree with TRBD1. Looked up from germline, CDR1 is MNHNS and CDR2 is SASEGT. The J segment lost 9 bases and the V segment lost 2 bases, leaving 4 bases of the junction unmatched. The CDR3 consists of 13 residues. The DNA of the CDR3 is TGTGCCAGCAGTGAAAGACAGGGAGCGCCCCAGCATTTT. Residues: CASSERQGAPQHF.

The chain carries TRBV9 and TRBJ2-3; D perhaps matches TRBD2 (6 bases). The CDR3 length is 16 residues. The V gene's germline CDR1 is SGDLS and CDR2 YYNGEE. The V end was cut by 2 bases, the J end by 2 bases, with 15 bases between. The CDR3 DNA is TGTGCCAGCAGCGTCCCCTTGTGGGGACTCACAGATACGCAGTATTTT. This translates into CASSVPLWGLTDTQYF.

J is TRBJ1-6 and V is TRBV11-2; D is ambiguous. V lost 0 bases to trimming and J lost 7 bases, with 10 bases between them. This CDR3 has 15 amino acids. Germline lookup yields CDR1 SGHAT and CDR2 FQNNGV. CDR3 bases: TGTGCCAGCAGCTTAGACGTCTCATGGAATTCACCCCTCCACTTT. Translation gives CASSLDVSWNSPLHF.

This clonotype appeared a single time. The V and J genes are TRBV6-8 and TRBJ1-2; no reliable D call. CDR3 length: 14 residues. V was trimmed by 5 bases and J by 4 bases, leaving 14 bases between them. Germline loops: CDR1 MNHGY, CDR2 SAAAGT. CDR3 in amino acids: CASSEEYRSYGYTF. The CDR3 region has the DNA TGTGCCAGCAGTGAAGAGTACAGAAGCTATGGCTACACCTTC.

This clonotype was recorded once. The chain is built from TRBV5-1 and TRBJ2-2; TRBD1 is a possible D gene (6 bases). CDR1 and CDR2 from the germline V gene are SGHRS and YFSETQ. There are 17 residues in the CDR3. V lost 4 bases to trimming and J lost 3 bases, with 19 bases between them. The CDR3 is CASSPRGRGEDTGELFF. Here the CDR3 DNA reads TGCGCCAGCAGCCCCAGGGGCAGGGGAGAGGACACCGGGGAGCTGTTTTTT.

This clonotype occurred a few times. It is likely a read error: a sequence one base away is far more abundant. CDR3 coding DNA: TGCGCCAGCAGCGGAGGACAGGGGCGGTACGAGCAGTTCTTC. It is translated as CASSGGQGRYEQFF. V gene TRBV5-1 combines with J gene TRBJ2-1; the match to TRBD1 covers 9 bases. Looked up from germline, CDR1 is SGHRS and CDR2 is YFSETQ. The CDR3 is 14 amino acids. V dropped 4 bases and J dropped 10; count of bases not matched to a gene: 9.

This clonotype was seen repeatedly, ten times or more. The gene calls are TRBV12-3 or TRBV12-4 and TRBJ2-1, with 14 bases fitting TRBD2. The CDR3 extends over 14 amino acids. Trimming cost V 7 bases and J 6 bases; bases outside gene matches: 2. The CDR3 loop is CASMTSGRVNEQFF. The CDR3 bases are TGTGCCAGCATGACTAGCGGGAGGGTCAATGAGCAGTTCTTC.

This clonotype has at least ten counts. CDR3 in DNA: TGTGCCAGCAAGACTACCGGGGGCACGAGGAACGAGCAGTACTTC. Protein product: CASKTTGGTRNEQYF. The chain couples TRBV12-3 or TRBV12-4 to TRBJ2-7; D tentatively reads TRBD1 or TRBD2 (6 bases each). CDR3 length equals 15 residues. Trimming took off 7 bases at V and 5 bases at J, with 21 bases between the two ends.